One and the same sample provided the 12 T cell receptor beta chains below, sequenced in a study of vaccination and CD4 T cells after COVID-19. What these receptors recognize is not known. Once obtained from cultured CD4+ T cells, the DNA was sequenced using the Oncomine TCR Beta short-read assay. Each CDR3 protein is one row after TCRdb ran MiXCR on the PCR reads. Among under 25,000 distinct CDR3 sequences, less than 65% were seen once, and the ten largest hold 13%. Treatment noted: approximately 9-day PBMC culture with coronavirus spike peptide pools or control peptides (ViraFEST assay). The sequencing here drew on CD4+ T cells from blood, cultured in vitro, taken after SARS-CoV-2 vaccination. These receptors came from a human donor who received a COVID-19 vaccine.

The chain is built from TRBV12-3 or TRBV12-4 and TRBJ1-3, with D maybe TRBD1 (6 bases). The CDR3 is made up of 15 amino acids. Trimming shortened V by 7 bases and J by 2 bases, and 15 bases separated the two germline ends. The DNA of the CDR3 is TGTGCCAGCACCAGATCCGGGACAACTGGAAACACCATATATTTT. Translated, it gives CASTRSGTTGNTIYF.

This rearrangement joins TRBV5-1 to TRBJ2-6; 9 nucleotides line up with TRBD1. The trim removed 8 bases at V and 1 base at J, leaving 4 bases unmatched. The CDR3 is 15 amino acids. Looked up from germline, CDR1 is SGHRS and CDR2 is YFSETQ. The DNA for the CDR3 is TGCGCCAGTGACAGGGGGGCATCTGGGGCCAACGTCCTGACTTTC. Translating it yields CASDRGASGANVLTF. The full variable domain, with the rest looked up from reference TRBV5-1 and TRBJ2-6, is KAGVTQTPRYLIKTRGQQVTLSCSPISGHRSVSWYQQTPGQGLQFLFEYFSETQRNKGNFPGRFSGRQFSNSRSEMNVSTLELGDSALYLCASDRGASGANVLTFGAGSRLTVL.

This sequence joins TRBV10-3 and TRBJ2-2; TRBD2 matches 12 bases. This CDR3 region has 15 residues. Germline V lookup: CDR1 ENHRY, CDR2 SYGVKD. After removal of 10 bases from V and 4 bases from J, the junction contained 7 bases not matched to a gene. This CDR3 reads CATRLAGASTGELFF. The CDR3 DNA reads TGTGCCACCCGACTAGCGGGGGCCTCCACCGGGGAGCTGTTTTTT.

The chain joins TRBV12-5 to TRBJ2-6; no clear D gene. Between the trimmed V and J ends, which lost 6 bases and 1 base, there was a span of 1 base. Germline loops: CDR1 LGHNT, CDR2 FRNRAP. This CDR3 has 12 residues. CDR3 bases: TGTGCTAGTGGGTCTGGGGCCAACGTCCTGACTTTC. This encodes CASGSGANVLTF. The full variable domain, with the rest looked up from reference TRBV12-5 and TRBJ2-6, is DARVTQTPRHKVTEMGQEVTMRCQPILGHNTVFWYRQTMMQGLELLAYFRNRAPLDDSGMPKDRFSAEMPDATLATLKIQPSEPRDSAVYFCASGSGANVLTFGAGSRLTVL.

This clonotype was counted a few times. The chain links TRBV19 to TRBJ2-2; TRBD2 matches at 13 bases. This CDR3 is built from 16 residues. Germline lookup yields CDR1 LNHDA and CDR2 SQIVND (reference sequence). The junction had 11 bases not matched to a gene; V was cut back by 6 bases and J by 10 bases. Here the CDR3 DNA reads TGTGCCAGTAGAAGGGGCACTAGCGGGGGGGCGACGGAGCTGTTTTTT. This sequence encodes CASRRGTSGGATELFF.

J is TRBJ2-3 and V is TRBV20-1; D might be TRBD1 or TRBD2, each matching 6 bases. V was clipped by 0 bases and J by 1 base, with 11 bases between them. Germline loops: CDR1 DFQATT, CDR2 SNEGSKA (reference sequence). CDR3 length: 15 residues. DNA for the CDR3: TGCAGTGCTAGAGATACTGGGGGGCGCACAGATACGCAGTATTTT. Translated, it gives CSARDTGGRTDTQYF.

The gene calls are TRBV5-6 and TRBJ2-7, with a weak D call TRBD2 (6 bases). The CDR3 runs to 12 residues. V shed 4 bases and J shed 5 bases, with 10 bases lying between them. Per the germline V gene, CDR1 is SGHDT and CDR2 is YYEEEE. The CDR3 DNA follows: TGTGCCAGCAGCCAACTAGCAAACGAGCAGTACTTC. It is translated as CASSQLANEQYF. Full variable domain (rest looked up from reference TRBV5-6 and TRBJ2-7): DAGVTQSPTHLIKTRGQQVTLRCSPKSGHDTVSWYQQALGQGPQFIFQYYEEEERQRGNFPDRFSGHQFPNYSSELNVNALLLGDSALYLCASSQLANEQYFGPGTRLTVT.

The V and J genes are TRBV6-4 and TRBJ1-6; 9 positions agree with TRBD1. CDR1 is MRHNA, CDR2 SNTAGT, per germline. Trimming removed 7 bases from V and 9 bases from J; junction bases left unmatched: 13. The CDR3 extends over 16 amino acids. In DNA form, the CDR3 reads TGTGCCAGCAATGGGCTCTGGGACAGGGCCCCTTCACCCCTCCACTTT. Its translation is CASNGLWDRAPSPLHF.

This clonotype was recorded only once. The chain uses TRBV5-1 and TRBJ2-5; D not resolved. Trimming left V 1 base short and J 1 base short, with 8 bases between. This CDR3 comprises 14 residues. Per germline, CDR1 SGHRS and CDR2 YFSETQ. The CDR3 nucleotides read TGCGCCAGCAGCTTGAACGCTTTCCAAGAGACCCAGTACTTC. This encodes CASSLNAFQETQYF.

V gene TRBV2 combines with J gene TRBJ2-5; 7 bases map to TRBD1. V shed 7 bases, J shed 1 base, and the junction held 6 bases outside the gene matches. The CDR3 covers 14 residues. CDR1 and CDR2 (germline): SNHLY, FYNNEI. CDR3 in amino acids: CASKRDRSQETQYF. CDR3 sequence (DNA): TGTGCCAGCAAACGGGACAGATCCCAAGAGACCCAGTACTTC. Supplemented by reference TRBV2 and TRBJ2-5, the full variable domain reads EPEVTQTPSHQVTQMGQEVILRCVPISNHLYFYWYRQILGQKVEFLVSFYNNEISEKSEIFDDQFSVERPDGSNFTLKIRSTKLEDSAMYFCASKRDRSQETQYFGPGTRLLVL.

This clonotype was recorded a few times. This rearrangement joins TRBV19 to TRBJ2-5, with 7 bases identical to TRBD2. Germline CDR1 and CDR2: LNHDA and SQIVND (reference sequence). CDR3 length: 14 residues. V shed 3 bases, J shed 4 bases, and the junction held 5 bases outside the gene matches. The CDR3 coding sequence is TGTGCCAGTAGTATGATTGGGGAGGGAGAGACCCAGTACTTC. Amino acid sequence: CASSMIGEGETQYF.

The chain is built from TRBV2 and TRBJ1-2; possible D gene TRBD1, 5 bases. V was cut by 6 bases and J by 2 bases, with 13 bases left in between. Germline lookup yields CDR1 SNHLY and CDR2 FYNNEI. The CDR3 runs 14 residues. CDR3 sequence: CASRARVENYGYTF. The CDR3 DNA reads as TGTGCCAGCAGAGCCAGGGTTGAGAACTATGGCTACACCTTC.